The 14 T cell receptor beta chains below were found in one sample sequenced in a study of T cell responses to AZD1222 COVID-19 vaccine. The assay was immunoSEQ multiplex PCR, and TCRdb's table has in-frame clones only and misses some. The sample shows over 150,000 clones, over 85% of them seen only once. This specimen consisted of peripheral blood, obtained 28 days after the second dose of the MenACWY control vaccine. These receptors all come from an adult who received the MenACWY meningococcal vaccine as a control.

The chain couples TRBV18 to TRBJ1-2; D gene ambiguous. V was trimmed by 0 bases and J by 2 bases, leaving 13 bases between them. The CDR3 spans 16 residues. CDR1 and CDR2 from the germline V gene are KGHSH and LQKENI. In DNA, the CDR3 is TGTGCCAGCTCACCACCGTCCTCGCGGCAGAACTATGGCTACACCTTC. This encodes CASSPPSSRQNYGYTF.

The J gene is TRBJ1-4, the V gene TRBV23-1, with 9 bases identical to TRBD1. TRBV23-1 is identified as an open reading frame with a role that is uncertain. This CDR3 region has 16 residues. V shed 1 base, J shed 5 bases, and the junction held 5 bases outside the gene matches. CDR3 residues: CASSQWPGQGNEKLFF. CDR3 DNA: TGCGCCAGCAGTCAATGGCCGGGACAGGGAAATGAAAAACTGTTTTTT.

The chain employs TRBV4-3 and TRBJ1-2; D gene unclear. Trimming left V 0 bases short and J 4 bases short, with 6 bases between. CDR1 and CDR2 from the germline V gene are LGHNA and YSLEER. The CDR3 contains 13 residues. The DNA for the CDR3 is TGCGCCAGCAGCCAAGATGGGGTCTATGGCTACACCTTC. Its protein product is CASSQDGVYGYTF.

The V and J genes are TRBV12-5 and TRBJ2-7; the D gene is possibly TRBD2 (5 bases). Germline V gene sequence: CDR1 LGHNT, CDR2 FRNRAP. The length of the CDR3 is 12 residues. V lost 0 bases and J 7 bases, leaving 7 bases between the germline ends. CDR3 region: CASGLVTREQYF. The DNA for the CDR3 is TGTGCTAGTGGTTTGGTCACTAGGGAGCAGTACTTC.

The chain carries TRBV5-4 and TRBJ1-1, with a possible D match to TRBD1 (6 bases). From germline, CDR1 is SGHNT and CDR2 YYREEE (reference sequence). Trimming pared 4 bases from V and 4 bases from J, leaving 14 bases between. The CDR3 runs to 14 residues. The CDR3 DNA is TGTGCCAGCAGCCGACCGGTACAGGGCACTGAAGCTTTCTTT. Translating it yields CASSRPVQGTEAFF.

J is TRBJ1-5 and V is TRBV19, with D uncertain. The V gene's germline CDR1 is LNHDA and CDR2 SQIVND (reference sequence). V lost 7 bases to trimming and J lost 0 bases, with 13 bases between them. CDR3 length: 15 residues. The CDR3 here is CASTLSQLSNQPQHF. The CDR3 DNA reads TGTGCCAGTACCCTTTCCCAGCTTAGCAATCAGCCCCAGCATTTT.

This chain uses TRBV3-1 (or the pseudogene TRBV3-2) with TRBJ1-2; 7 bases align to TRBD1. The junction had 31 bases not matched to a gene; V was cut back by 10 bases and J by 5 bases. This CDR3 spans 20 amino acids. Germline values: CDR1 LGHDT, CDR2 YNNKEL (reference sequence). CDR3 DNA sequence: TGTGCCACCCAAACACAAAGCTCGTCGGGCAGGGGGAAAGGGACATATGGCTACACCTTC. Amino acid sequence: CATQTQSSSGRGKGTYGYTF.

V is TRBV10-3 and J is TRBJ1-2, with D perhaps matching TRBD1 (5 bases). The germline V gene encodes CDR1 ENHRY and CDR2 SYGVKD. There are 12 residues in the CDR3. Trimming removed 11 bases at V and 7 bases at J, with 17 bases between. The CDR3 region is CAVYPGVGGYTF. The CDR3 DNA sequence: TGTGCCGTATACCCGGGGGTAGGTGGCTACACCTTC.

The chain carries TRBV5-1 and TRBJ1-2; possible D gene TRBD1, 5 bases. Trimming pared 9 bases from V and 7 bases from J, leaving 22 bases between. The CDR3 covers 14 residues. Per the germline V gene, CDR1 is SGHRS and CDR2 is YFSETQ. CDR3 nucleotide sequence: TGCGCCACCACCGAGGGGAATCGAGTCGGTGGCTACACCTTC. This gives the protein CATTEGNRVGGYTF.

V usage is TRBV7-9 and J usage is TRBJ1-4; possible D gene TRBD1, 5 bases. The CDR3 has 16 residues. The germline gives CDR1 SEHNR, CDR2 FQNEAQ (reference sequence). Trimming left V 1 base short and J 5 bases short, with 14 bases between. Written as DNA, the CDR3 is TGTGCCAGCAGCTTAGGGATGGGTAGGGACAATGAAAAACTGTTTTTT. Translating gives CASSLGMGRDNEKLFF.

The chain uses TRBV27 and TRBJ1-2; TRBD1 aligns across 7 bases. The CDR3 totals 13 residues. Germline CDR1 reads MNHEY; CDR2 reads SMNVEV (reference sequence). V shed 7 bases and J 4 bases; nucleotides not matched to a gene: 6. The CDR3 here is CASKAAGGYGYTF. The DNA of the CDR3 is TGTGCCAGCAAGGCGGCAGGGGGCTATGGCTACACCTTC.

The chain has TRBV19 and TRBJ1-5; TRBD1 might be the D (6 bases). Trimming stripped 2 bases from V and 4 bases from J, with 12 bases between. Germline assignment: CDR1 LNHDA and CDR2 SQIVND (reference sequence). The CDR3 has 15 residues. The CDR3 spells CASSIRGAGNQPQHF. The CDR3 nucleotides are TGTGCCAGTAGTATAAGGGGGGCCGGGAATCAGCCCCAGCATTTT.

V is TRBV5-4 and J is TRBJ1-1; D uncertain. V dropped 2 bases and J dropped 7 bases, with 12 bases sitting between them. Germline V lookup: CDR1 SGHNT, CDR2 YYREEE (reference sequence). The length of the CDR3 is 13 residues. DNA for the CDR3: TGTGCCAGCAGCTTTGCTGGTCGGGATGAAGCTTTCTTT. Protein: CASSFAGRDEAFF.

The chain carries TRBV28 and TRBJ1-2; 8 bases match TRBD1. The trim removed 6 bases at V and 1 base at J, leaving 7 bases unmatched. This CDR3 contains 15 residues. Germline V lookup: CDR1 MDHEN, CDR2 SYDVKM. The CDR3 DNA reads TGTGCCAGCAGCCAAGGTACAGGGGGTAACTATGGCTACACCTTC. Protein product: CASSQGTGGNYGYTF.